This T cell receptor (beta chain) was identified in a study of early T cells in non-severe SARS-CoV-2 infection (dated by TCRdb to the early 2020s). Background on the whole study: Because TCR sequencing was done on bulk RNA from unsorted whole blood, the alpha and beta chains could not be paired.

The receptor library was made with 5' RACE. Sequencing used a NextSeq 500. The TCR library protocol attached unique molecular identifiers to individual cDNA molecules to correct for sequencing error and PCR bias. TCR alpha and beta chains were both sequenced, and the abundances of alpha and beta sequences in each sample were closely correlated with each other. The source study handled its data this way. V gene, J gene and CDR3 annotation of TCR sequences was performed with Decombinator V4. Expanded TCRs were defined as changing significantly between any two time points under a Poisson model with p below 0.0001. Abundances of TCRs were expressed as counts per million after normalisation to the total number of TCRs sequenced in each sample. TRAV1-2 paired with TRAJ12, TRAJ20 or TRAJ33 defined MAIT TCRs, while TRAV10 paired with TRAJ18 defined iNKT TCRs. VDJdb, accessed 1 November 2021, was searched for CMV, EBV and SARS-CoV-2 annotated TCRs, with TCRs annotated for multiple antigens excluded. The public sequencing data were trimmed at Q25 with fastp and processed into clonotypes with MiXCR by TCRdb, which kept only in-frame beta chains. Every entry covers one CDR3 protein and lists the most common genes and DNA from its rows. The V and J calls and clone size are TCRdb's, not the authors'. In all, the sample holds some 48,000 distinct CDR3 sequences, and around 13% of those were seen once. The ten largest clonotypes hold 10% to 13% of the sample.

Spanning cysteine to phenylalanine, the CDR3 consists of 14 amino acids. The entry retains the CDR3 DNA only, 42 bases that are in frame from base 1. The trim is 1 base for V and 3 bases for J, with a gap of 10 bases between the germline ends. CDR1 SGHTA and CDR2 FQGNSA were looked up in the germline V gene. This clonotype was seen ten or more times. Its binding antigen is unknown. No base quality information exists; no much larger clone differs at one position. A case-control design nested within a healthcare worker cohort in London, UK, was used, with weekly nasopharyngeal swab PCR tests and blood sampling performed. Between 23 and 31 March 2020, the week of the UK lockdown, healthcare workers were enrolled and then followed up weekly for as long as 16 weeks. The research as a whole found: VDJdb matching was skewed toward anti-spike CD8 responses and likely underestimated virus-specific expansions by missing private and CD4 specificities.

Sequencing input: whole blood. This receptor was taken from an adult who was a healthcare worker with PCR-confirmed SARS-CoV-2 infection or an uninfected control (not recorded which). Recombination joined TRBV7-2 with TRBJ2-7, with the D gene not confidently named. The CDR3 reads CASSLGAVYYEQYF. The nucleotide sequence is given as TGTGCCAGCAGCTTAGGGGCAGTATACTACGAGCAGTACTTC.